This T cell receptor beta chain was retrieved from a study of blood T cells in healthy people across ages. General study findings and limits: Without sorted subsets, naive and antigen-experienced compartments could not be conclusively compared. Percentage of naive T cells showed a strong correlation with TCR beta diversity.

About this clonotype: As yet, its antigen is unknown.

Together with a sample-barcoded 5' primer, a J-beta primer mix was included in a second PCR lasting about 6 to 11 cycles. A 12-random-nucleotide template-switch adaptor tagged each cDNA molecule. All samples gave at least 2.5 million CDR3-containing paired-end reads. TCRdb called the 5' RACE reads again in MiXCR, with one record for every CDR3 protein. This table has about 1.8 million distinct CDR3 sequences, around half appearing once. This CDR3 region has 16 residues. Trimming shortened V by 4 bases and J by 0 bases, and 16 bases separated the two germline ends. Germline V gene data show CDR1 as MGHRA and CDR2 as YSYEKL.

The clonotype comes from a woman aged 40 to 50 in good health. Sequencing was performed on blood. The chain combines TRBV4-1 with TRBJ2-7, with D possibly TRBD1 on 7 matching bases. The CDR3 spells CASSLSGQGVSYEQYF. The CDR3, as DNA: TGCGCCAGCAGCCTAAGCGGGCAGGGGGTCTCCTACGAGCAGTACTTC.